The 14 T cell receptor beta chains given below trace back to one sample, sequenced in a study of blood T cell repertoires in COVID-19. Profiling relied on immunoSEQ multiplex PCR, and the TCRdb table lists in-frame clones only, not all of them. The sample holds about 160,000 clones, roughly 80% seen once. The specimen sequenced was peripheral blood. The receptors come from a man aged 55 to 69 with acute or convalescent COVID-19.

This clone was observed a few times. The J gene is TRBJ1-2, the V gene TRBV3-1 (or the pseudogene TRBV3-2); TRBD1 might be the D (6 bases). V dropped 5 bases and J dropped 10 bases, with 14 bases sitting between them. Germline CDR1 LGHDT, CDR2 YNNKEL (reference sequence). This CDR3 is built from 12 residues. The chain's CDR3 is CASSIQTGSYTF. CDR3 nucleotides: TGTGCCAGCAGCATTCAGACAGGTTCCTACACCTTC.

This clone was recorded a few times. The chain links TRBV27 to TRBJ1-1, with D perhaps TRBD1 (6 bases). Germline V gives CDR1 MNHEY, CDR2 SMNVEV (reference sequence). V was pared by 6 bases and J by 4 bases, with 15 bases between. The CDR3 is 14 residues long. The CDR3 bases are TGTGCCAGCAGACCTACAGGGTTCGGCACTGAAGCTTTCTTT. Its protein is CASRPTGFGTEAFF.

The rearrangement joins TRBV3-1 (or the pseudogene TRBV3-2) to TRBJ1-2; 8 nucleotides line up with TRBD1. V lost 4 bases, J lost 5 bases, and 6 bases stayed unmatched. Germline V CDR1 and CDR2: LGHDT, YNNKEL (reference sequence). The CDR3 spans 14 residues. The DNA of the CDR3 is TGTGCCAGCAGCCCGCTCGGGACAGGTTATGGCTACACCTTC. The encoded protein is CASSPLGTGYGYTF.

This chain links TRBV3-1 (or the pseudogene TRBV3-2) with TRBJ2-7, with a weak D call TRBD1 (5 bases). The CDR3 runs 16 residues. The V and J ends lost 0 bases and 2 bases respectively, with 14 bases between them. CDR1 and CDR2 (germline): LGHDT, YNNKEL (reference sequence). CDR3 DNA: TGTGCCAGCAGCCAAGATGGACAAGGCGGTACCTACGAGCAGTACTTC. Encoded protein: CASSQDGQGGTYEQYF.

V is TRBV7-2 and J is TRBJ2-5, with a possible D match to TRBD1 (5 bases). Germline assignment: CDR1 SGHTA and CDR2 FQGNSA. Between the trimmed V and J ends, which lost 3 bases and 2 bases, there was a span of 10 bases. The CDR3 contains 14 residues. CDR3 sequence reads: CASSLRQQQETQYF. The DNA of the CDR3 is TGTGCCAGCAGCTTGCGACAGCAACAAGAGACCCAGTACTTC.

The rearrangement joins TRBV30 to TRBJ1-1; possibly TRBD1 for D (5 bases). Germline V gives CDR1 GTSNPN, CDR2 SVGIG (reference sequence). There are 12 residues in the CDR3. The V and J ends lost 3 bases and 5 bases respectively, with 10 bases between them. CDR3 nucleotides: TGTGCCTGGAGCCCAGGGAGGACTGAAGCTTTCTTT. This sequence encodes CAWSPGRTEAFF.

The chain links TRBV7-9 to TRBJ2-7, with a tentative D call TRBD2 (5 bases). V was trimmed by 5 bases and J by 5 bases, leaving 16 bases between them. Germline loops: CDR1 SEHNR, CDR2 FQNEAQ (reference sequence). This CDR3 has 14 residues. The CDR3 here is CASSPNLEVDEQYF. In DNA, the CDR3 is TGTGCCAGCAGCCCCAACTTGGAGGTGGACGAGCAGTACTTC.

The J gene is TRBJ2-7, the V gene TRBV9; 10 nucleotides line up with TRBD1. Germline values: CDR1 SGDLS, CDR2 YYNGEE. The J segment lost 3 bases and the V segment lost 4 bases, leaving 4 bases of the junction unmatched. The CDR3 length is 14 residues. The chain's CDR3 is CASSYGQGGYEQYF. The CDR3 nucleotides are TGTGCCAGCAGCTACGGACAGGGGGGCTACGAGCAGTACTTC.

This clone has only a few counts. The chain couples TRBV7-3 to TRBJ2-2, with 9 bases lining up with TRBD1. CDR3 length: 17 amino acids. Germline CDR1 and CDR2: SGHTA and FQGTGA. V was clipped by 5 bases and J by 2 bases; unmatched bases: 9. CDR3 coding DNA: TGTGCCAGCAGCCCCTCGAAGGACAGGGGCAACACCGGGGAGCTGTTTTTT. It encodes CASSPSKDRGNTGELFF.

The V call is TRBV7-9, the J call TRBJ2-3; 12 nucleotides match TRBD2. Germline V lookup: CDR1 SEHNR, CDR2 FQNEAQ (reference sequence). The CDR3 runs 19 residues. Trimming cost V 0 bases and J 0 bases; bases outside gene matches: 7. The CDR3 DNA reads TGTGCCAGCAGCTTAGCGGGACTAGCGGGCGCTTTTAGCACAGATACGCAGTATTTT. It specifies CASSLAGLAGAFSTDTQYF.

This chain joins TRBV2 and TRBJ1-5; 9 bases map to TRBD1. The J segment lost 3 bases and the V segment lost 6 bases, leaving 6 bases of the junction unmatched. Per the germline V gene, CDR1 is SNHLY and CDR2 is FYNNEI. The CDR3 runs 15 residues. DNA for the CDR3: TGTGCCAGCAGAGACACAGGGGGCCTCAATCAGCCCCAGCATTTT. Its protein product is CASRDTGGLNQPQHF.

There are a few counts of this clone. The rearrangement joins TRBV6-5 to TRBJ1-4; D ambiguous. Trimming shortened V by 2 bases and J by 4 bases, and 8 bases separated the two germline ends. CDR3 length: 14 residues. Germline assignment: CDR1 MNHEY and CDR2 SVGAGI. CDR3 coding DNA: TGTGCCAGCAGTTACGGGCCGTATAATGAAAAACTGTTTTTT. It translates to CASSYGPYNEKLFF.

The V and J genes are TRBV11-3 and TRBJ2-5, with 8 bases identical to TRBD1. J lost 5 bases, V lost 5 bases, and 13 bases had no gene match. The germline V gene encodes CDR1 SGHNT and CDR2 YENEEA. The CDR3 consists of 16 residues. CDR3: CASSEGQAVGRETQYF. CDR3 DNA: TGTGCCAGCAGCGAGGGACAGGCAGTCGGCCGGGAGACCCAGTACTTC.

This rearrangement joins TRBV7-2 to TRBJ2-2; 8 nucleotides line up with TRBD2. CDR3 length: 17 residues. Germline V gives CDR1 SGHTA, CDR2 FQGNSA. The V gene end was trimmed by 1 base and the J gene end by 4 bases; junction bases not matched to a gene: 8. CDR3 sequence: CASSLDYGGAITGELFF. Written as DNA, the CDR3 is TGTGCCAGCAGCTTAGATTACGGGGGGGCGATCACCGGGGAGCTGTTTTTT.